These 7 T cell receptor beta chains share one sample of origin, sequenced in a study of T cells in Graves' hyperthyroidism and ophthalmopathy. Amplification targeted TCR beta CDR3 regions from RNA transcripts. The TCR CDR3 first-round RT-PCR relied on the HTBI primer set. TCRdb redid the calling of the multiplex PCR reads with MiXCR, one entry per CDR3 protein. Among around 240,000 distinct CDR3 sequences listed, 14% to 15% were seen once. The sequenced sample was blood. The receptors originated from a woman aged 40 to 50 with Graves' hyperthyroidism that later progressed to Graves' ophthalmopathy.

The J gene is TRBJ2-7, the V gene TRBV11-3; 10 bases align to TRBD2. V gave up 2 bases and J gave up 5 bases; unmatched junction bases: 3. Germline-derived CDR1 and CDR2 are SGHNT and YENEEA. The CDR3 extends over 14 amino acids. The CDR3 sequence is CASSLLAGDHEQYF. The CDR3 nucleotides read TGTGCCAGCAGCTTACTAGCGGGAGACCACGAGCAGTACTTC.

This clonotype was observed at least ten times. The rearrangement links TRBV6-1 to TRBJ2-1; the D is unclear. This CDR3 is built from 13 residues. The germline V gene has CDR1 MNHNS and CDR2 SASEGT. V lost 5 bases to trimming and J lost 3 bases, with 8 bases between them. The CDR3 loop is CASSPKRYNEQFF. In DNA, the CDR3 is TGTGCCAGCAGTCCCAAGCGCTACAATGAGCAGTTCTTC.

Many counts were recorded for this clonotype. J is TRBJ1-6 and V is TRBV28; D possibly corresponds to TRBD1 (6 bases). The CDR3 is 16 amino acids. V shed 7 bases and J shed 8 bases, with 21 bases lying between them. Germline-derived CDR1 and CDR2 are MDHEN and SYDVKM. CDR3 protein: CASTLGGFGPDSPLHF. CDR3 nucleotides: TGTGCCAGCACCCTTGGGGGCTTTGGCCCTGATTCACCCCTCCACTTT.

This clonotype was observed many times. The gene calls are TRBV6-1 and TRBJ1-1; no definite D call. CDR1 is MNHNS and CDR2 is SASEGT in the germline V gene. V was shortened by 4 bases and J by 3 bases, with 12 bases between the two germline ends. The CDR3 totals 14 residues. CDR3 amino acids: CASSGRGGYTEAFF. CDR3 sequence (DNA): TGTGCCAGCAGTGGGCGGGGAGGGTACACTGAAGCTTTCTTT.

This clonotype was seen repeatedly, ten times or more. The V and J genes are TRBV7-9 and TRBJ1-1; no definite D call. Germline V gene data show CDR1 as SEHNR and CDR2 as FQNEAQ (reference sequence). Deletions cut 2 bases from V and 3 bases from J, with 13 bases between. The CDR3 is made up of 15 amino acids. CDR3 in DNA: TGTGCCAGCAGCTTAACGGGTGCGTGGGACACTGAAGCTTTCTTT. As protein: CASSLTGAWDTEAFF.

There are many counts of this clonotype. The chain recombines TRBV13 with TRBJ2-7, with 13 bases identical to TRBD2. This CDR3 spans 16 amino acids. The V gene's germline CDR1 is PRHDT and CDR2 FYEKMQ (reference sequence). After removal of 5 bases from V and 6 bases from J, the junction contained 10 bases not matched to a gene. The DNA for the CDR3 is TGTGCCAGCAGCCAGGGGGGGACTAGCGGGATCCTCGAGCAGTACTTC. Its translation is CASSQGGTSGILEQYF.

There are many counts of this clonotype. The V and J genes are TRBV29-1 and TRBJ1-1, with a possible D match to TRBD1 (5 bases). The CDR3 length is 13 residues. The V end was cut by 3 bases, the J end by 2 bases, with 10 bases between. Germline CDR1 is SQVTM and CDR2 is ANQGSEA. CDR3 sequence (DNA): TGCAGCGTTGATAGGGGCAGAAACACTGAAGCTTTCTTT. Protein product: CSVDRGRNTEAFF. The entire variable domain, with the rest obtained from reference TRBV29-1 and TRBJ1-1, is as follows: SAVISQKPSRDICQRGTSLTIQCQVDSQVTMMFWYRQQPGQSLTLIATANQGSEATYESGFVIDKFPISRPNLTFSTLTVSNMSPEDSSIYLCSVDRGRNTEAFFGQGTRLTVV.